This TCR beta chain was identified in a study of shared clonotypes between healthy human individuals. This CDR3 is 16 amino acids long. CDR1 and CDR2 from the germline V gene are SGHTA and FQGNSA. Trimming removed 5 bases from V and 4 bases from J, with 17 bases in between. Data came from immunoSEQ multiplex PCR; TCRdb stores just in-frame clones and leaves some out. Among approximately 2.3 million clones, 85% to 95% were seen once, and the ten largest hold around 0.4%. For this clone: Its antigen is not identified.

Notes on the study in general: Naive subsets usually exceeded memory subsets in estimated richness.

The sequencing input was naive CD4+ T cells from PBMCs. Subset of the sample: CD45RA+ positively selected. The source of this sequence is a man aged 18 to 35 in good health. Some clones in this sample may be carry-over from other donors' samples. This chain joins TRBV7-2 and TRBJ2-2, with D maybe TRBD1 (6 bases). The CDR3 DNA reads TGTGCCAGCAGCGCAAACAGGGTCGAGGGCACCGGGGAGCTGTTTTTT. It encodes CASSANRVEGTGELFF.